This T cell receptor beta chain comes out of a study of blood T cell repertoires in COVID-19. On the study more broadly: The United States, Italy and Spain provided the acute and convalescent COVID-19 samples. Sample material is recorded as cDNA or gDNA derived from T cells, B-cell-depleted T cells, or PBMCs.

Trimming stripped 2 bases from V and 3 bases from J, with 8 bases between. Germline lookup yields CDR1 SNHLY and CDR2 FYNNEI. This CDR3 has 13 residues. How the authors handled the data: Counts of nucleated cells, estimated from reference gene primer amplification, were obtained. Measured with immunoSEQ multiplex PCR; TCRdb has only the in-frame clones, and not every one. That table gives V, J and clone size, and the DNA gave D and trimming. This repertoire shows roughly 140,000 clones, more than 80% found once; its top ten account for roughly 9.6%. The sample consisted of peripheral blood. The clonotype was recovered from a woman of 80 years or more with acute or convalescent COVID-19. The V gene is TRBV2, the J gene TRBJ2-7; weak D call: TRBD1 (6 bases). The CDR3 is CASSEMDSYEQYF. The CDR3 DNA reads TGTGCCAGCAGTGAAATGGACAGCTACGAGCAGTACTTC.